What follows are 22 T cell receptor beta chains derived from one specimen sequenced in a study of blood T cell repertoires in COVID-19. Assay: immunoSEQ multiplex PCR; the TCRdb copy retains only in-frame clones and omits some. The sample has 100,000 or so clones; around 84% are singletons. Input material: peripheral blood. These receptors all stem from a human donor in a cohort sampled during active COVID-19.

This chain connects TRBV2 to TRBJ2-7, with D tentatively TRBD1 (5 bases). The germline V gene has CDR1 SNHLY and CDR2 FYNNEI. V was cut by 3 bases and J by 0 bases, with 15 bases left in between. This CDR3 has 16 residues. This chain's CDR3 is CASSEAGPPYSYEQYF. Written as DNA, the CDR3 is TGTGCCAGCAGTGAGGCAGGGCCCCCTTACTCCTACGAGCAGTACTTC.

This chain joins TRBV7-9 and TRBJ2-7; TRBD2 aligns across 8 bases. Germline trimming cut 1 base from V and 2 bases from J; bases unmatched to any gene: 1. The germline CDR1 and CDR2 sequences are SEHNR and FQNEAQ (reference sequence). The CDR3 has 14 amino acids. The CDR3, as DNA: TGTGCCAGCAGCTTAGGAGCGGGGGCCTACGAGCAGTACTTC. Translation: CASSLGAGAYEQYF.

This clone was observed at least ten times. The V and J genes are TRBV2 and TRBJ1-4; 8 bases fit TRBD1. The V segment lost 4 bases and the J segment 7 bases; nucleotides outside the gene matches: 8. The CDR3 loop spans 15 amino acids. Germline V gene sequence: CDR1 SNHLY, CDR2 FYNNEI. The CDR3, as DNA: TGTGCCAGCAGTGCTCGTAAGGACAGGGCTGAAAAACTGTTTTTT. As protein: CASSARKDRAEKLFF.

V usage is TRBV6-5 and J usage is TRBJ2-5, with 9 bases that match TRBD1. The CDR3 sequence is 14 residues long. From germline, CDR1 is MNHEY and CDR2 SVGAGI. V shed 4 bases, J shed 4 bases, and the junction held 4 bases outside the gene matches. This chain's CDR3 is CASSSRQGGETQYF. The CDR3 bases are TGTGCCAGCAGTTCACGACAGGGGGGAGAGACCCAGTACTTC.

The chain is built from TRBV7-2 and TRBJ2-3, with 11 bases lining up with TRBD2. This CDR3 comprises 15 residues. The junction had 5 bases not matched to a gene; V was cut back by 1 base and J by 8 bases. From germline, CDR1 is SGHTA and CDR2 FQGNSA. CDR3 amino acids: CASSLGLAGGGTQYF. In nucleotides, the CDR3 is TGTGCCAGCAGCTTAGGGCTAGCGGGGGGAGGTACGCAGTATTTT. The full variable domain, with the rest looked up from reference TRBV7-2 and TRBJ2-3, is GAGVSQSPSNKVTEKGKDVELRCDPISGHTALYWYRQSLGQGLEFLIYFQGNSAPDKSGLPSDRFSAERTGGSVSTLTIQRTQQEDSAVYLCASSLGLAGGGTQYFGPGTRLTVL.

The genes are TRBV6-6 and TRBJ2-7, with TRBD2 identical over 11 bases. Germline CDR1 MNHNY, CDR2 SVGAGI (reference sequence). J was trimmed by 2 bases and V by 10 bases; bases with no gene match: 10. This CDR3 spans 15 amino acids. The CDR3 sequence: CATRGTSGRAYEQYF. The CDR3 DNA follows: TGTGCCACCAGGGGAACTAGCGGGAGAGCCTACGAGCAGTACTTC.

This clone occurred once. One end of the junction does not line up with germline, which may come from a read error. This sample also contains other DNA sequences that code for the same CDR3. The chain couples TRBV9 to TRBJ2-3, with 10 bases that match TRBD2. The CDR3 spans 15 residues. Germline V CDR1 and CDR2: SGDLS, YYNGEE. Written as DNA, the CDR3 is TGTGCCAGCAGCGTAGCTAGCGGGGGCACGGATACGCAGTATTTT. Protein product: CASSVASGGTDTQYF.

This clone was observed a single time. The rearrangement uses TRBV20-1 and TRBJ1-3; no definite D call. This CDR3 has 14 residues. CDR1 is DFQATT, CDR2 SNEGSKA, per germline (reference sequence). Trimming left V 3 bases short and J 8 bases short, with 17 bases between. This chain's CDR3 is CSASGPRTRDTIYF. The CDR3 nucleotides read TGCAGTGCTAGTGGACCCAGGACGAGGGACACCATATATTTT.

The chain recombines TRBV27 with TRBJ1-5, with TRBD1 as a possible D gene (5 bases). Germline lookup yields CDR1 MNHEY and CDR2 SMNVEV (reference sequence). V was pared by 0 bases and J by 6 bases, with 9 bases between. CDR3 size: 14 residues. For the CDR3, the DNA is TGTGCCAGCAGTTTATCAGGGGCAGCTCAGCCCCAGCATTTT. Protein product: CASSLSGAAQPQHF.

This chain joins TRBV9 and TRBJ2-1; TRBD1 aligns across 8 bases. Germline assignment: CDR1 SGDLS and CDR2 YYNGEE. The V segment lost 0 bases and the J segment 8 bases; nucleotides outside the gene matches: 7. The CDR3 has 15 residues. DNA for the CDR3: TGTGCCAGCAGCGTAGCTAGGACAGGGCAGGATGAGCAGTTCTTC. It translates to CASSVARTGQDEQFF.

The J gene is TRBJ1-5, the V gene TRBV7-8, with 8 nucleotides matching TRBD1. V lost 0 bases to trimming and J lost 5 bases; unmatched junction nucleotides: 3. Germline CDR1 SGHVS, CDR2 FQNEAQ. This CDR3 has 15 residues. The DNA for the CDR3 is TGTGCCAGCAGCTTAGCGACAGGGGCAGATCAGCCCCAGCATTTT. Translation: CASSLATGADQPQHF.

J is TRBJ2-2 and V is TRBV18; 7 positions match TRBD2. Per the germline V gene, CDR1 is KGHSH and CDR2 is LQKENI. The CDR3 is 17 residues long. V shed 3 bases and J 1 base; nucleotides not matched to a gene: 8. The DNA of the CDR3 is TGTGCCAGCTCACCCCGGGGCCAGCGGGGGAACACCGGGGAGCTGTTTTTT. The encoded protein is CASSPRGQRGNTGELFF.

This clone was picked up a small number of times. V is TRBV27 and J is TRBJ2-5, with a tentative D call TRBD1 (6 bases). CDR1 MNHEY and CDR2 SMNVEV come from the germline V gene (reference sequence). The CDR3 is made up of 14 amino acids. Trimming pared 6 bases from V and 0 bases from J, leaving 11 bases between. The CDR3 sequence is CASRLQGNQETQYF. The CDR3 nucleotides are TGTGCCAGCAGGTTACAGGGTAACCAAGAGACCCAGTACTTC.

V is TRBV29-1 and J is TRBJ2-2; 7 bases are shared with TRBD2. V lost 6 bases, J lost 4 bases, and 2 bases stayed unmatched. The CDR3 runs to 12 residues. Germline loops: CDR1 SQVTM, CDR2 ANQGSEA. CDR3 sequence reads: CSVRGTTGELFF. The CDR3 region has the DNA TGCAGCGTGCGGGGGACCACCGGGGAGCTGTTTTTT.

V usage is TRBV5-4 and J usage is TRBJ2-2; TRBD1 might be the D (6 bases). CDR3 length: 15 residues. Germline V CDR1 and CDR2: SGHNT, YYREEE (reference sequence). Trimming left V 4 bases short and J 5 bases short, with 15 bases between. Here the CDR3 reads CASSTGQKATGELFF. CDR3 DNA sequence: TGTGCCAGCAGCACCGGACAGAAGGCTACCGGGGAGCTGTTTTTT.

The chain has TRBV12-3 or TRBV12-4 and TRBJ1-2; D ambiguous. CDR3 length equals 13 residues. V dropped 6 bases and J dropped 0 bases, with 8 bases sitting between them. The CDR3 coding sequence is TGTGCCAGCAGACAACCCCCTAACTATGGCTACACCTTC. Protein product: CASRQPPNYGYTF.

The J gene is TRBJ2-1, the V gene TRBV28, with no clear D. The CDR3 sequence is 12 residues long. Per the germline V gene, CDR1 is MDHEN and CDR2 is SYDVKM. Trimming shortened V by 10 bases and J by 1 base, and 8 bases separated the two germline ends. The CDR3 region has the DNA TGTGCCACTACGATTTCCTACAATGAGCAGTTCTTC. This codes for CATTISYNEQFF.

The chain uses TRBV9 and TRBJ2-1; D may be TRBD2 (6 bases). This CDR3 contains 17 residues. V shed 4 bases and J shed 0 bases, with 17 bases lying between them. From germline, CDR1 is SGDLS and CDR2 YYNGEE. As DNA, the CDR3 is TGTGCCAGCAGCCTCCGTCATGGGGGGAGCTCCTACAATGAGCAGTTCTTC. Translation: CASSLRHGGSSYNEQFF.

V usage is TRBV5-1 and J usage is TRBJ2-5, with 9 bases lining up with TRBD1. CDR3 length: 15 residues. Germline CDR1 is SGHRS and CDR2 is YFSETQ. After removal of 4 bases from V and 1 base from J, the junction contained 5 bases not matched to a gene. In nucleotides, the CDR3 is TGCGCCAGCAGCATGGGACAGGGCATCCAAGAGACCCAGTACTTC. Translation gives CASSMGQGIQETQYF.

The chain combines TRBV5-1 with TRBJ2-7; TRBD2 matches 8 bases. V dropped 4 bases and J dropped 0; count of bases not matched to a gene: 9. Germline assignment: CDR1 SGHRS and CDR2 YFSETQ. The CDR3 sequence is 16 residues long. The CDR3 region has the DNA TGCGCCAGCAGCGCCTCGGGAGGGTTCACCTCCTACGAGCAGTACTTC. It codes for CASSASGGFTSYEQYF.

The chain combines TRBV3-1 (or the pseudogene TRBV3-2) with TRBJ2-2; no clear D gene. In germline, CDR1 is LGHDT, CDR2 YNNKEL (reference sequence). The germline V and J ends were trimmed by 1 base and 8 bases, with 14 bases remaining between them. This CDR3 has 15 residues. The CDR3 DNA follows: TGTGCCAGCAGCCAAGTCCCCATCCCCGCGGGGGAGCTGTTTTTT. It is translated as CASSQVPIPAGELFF.

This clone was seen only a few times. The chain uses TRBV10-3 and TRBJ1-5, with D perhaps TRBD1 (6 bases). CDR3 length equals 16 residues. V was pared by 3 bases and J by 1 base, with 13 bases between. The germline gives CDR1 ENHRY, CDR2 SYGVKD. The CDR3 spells CAISERGGYSNQPQHF. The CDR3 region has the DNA TGTGCCATCAGTGAAAGGGGGGGTTACAGCAATCAGCCCCAGCATTTT.